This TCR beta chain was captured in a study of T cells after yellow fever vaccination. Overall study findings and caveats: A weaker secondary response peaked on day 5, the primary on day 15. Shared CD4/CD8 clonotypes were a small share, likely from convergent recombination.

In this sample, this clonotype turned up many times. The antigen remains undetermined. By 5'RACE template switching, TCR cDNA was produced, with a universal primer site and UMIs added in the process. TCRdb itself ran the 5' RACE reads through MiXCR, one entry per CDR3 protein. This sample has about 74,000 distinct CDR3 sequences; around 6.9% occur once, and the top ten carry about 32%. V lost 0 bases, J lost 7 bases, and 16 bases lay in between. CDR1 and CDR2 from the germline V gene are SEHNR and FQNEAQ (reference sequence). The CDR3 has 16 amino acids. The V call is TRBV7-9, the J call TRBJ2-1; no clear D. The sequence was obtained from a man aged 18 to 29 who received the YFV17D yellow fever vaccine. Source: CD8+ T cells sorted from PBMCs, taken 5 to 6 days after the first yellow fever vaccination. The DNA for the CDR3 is TGTGCCAGCAGCTTAGCGGCCCAGCATGTTGGGAATGAGCAGTTCTTC. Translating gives CASSLAAQHVGNEQFF. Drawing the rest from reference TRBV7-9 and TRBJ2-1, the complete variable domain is DTGVSQNPRHKITKRGQNVTFRCDPISEHNRLYWYRQTLGQGPEFLTYFQNEAQLEKSRLLSDRFSAERPKGSFSTLEIQRTEQGDSAMYLCASSLAAQHVGNEQFFGPGTRLTVL.